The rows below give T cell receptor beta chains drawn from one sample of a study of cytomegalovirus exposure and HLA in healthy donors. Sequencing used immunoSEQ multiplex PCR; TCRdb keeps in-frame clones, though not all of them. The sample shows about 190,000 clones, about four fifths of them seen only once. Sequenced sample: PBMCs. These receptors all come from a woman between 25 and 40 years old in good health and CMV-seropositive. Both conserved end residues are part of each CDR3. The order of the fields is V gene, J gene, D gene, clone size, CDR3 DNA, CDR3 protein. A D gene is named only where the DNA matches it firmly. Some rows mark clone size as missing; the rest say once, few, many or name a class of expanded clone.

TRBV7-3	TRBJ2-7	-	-	TGTGCCAGCAGCTTAGCCCCCGGGGGAGACTACGAGCAGTACTTC	CASSLAPGGDYEQYF
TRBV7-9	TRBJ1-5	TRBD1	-	TGTGCCAGCAGCTTAGGAGTTGGCAGGGGGAGAGGACAGCCCCAGCATTTT	CASSLGVGRGRGQPQHF
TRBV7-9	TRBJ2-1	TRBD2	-	TGTGCCAGCAGCACCGCGACTAGCGGCAATGAGCAGTTCTTC	CASSTATSGNEQFF
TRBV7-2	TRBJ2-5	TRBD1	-	TGTGCCAGCAGCTTCCCGAGGGACAGGCCAACTAGAGAGACCCAGTACTTC	CASSFPRDRPTRETQYF
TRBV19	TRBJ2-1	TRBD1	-	TGTGCCAGTAGTCCCCGACAGGGCTCCTACAATGAGCAGTTCTTC	CASSPRQGSYNEQFF
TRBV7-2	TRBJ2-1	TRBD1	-	TGTGCCAGCAGCAAAGACCTCGGACAGGGCCTAGACAATGAGCAGTTCTTC	CASSKDLGQGLDNEQFF
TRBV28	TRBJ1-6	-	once	TGTGCCAGCAGTCCCTTCAGGAGGGCCAATTCACCCCTCCACTTT	CASSPFRRANSPLHF
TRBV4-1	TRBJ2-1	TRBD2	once	TGCGCCAGCAGCTTTCCCAGCGGGGGGGTCGACAATGAGCAGTTCTTC	CASSFPSGGVDNEQFF
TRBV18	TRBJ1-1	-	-	TGTGCCAGCTCGTCCCTGGGAGGCGCCGCTGAAGCTTTCTTT	CASSSLGGAAEAFF
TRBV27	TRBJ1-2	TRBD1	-	TGTGCCAGCAGTTTAAACCGCAGGGGGATCTATGGCTACACCTTC	CASSLNRRGIYGYTF
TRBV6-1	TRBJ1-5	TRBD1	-	TGTGCCAGCAGAGCAGGGGGCGTGAGTCAGCCCCAGCATTTT	CASRAGGVSQPQHF
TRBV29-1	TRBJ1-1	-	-	TGCAGCGCCGGCGGGGAAGCTTTCTTT	CSAGGEAFF
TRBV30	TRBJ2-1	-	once	TGTGCCAGTCCGAGCGGGCCATCGACGAATGAGCAGTTCTTC	CASPSGPSTNEQFF
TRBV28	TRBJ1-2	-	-	TGTGCCAGCAGTTTTTGGGGGGATCGGCGGACTAACTATGGCTACACCTTC	CASSFWGDRRTNYGYTF
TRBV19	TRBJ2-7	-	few	TGTGCCAGTAGTATAGCTCCAGCCTACGAGCAGTACTTC	CASSIAPAYEQYF
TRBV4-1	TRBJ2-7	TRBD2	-	TGCGCCAGCAGCCCCCTGACTAGCGGGAGGCATTACGAGCAGTACTTC	CASSPLTSGRHYEQYF
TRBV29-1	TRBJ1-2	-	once	TGCAGCCTAAGAGGGTCTGATGGCTACACCTTC	CSLRGSDGYTF
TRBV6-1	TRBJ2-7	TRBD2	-	TGTGCCAGCAGACTAGCGGGCTACGAGCAGTACTTC	CASRLAGYEQYF
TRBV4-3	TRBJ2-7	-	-	TGCGCCAGCAGCCAAGGACTAGTTTCCTACGAGCAGTACTTC	CASSQGLVSYEQYF
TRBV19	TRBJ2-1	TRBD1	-	TGTGCCAGTGCGATCCGGGACAGGGGTAATGAGCAGTTCTTC	CASAIRDRGNEQFF
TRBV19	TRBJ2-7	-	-	TGTGCCAGTAGTATGAGGGATTCGCTTTATTACGAGCAGTACTTC	CASSMRDSLYYEQYF
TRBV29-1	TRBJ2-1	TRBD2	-	TGCAGCGTACAAACGGGTAGCGGGAAACTAAATGAGCAGTTCTTC	CSVQTGSGKLNEQFF
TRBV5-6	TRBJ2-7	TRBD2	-	TGTGCCAGCAGCTTGGTTGGCGGGAGGAGCTCCTACGAGCAGTACTTC	CASSLVGGRSSYEQYF
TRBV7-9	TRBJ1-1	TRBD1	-	TGTGCCAGCAGCGGCTACAGGGGGCGCTGGACTGAAGCTTTCTTT	CASSGYRGRWTEAFF
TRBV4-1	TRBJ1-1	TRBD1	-	TGCGCCAGCAGTAGACAGGGGGCATACTACACTGAAGCTTTCTTT	CASSRQGAYYTEAFF
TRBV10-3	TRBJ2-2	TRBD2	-	TGTGCCATCAGTGAGTCAAAGACTAGCAGGACCGGGGAGCTGTTTTTT	CAISESKTSRTGELFF
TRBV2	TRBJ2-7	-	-	TGTGCCAGCAGTGAAAAGGGGTCTAGCGAGCAGTACTTC	CASSEKGSSEQYF